Below are 15 T cell receptor beta chains sequenced from a single sample in a study of cytomegalovirus exposure and HLA in healthy donors (dated by TCRdb to 2016 to 2017). Library generation was performed with the immunoSEQ multiplex PCR assay. For the multiplex PCR, a mixture combining 60 forward primers for TCR Vbeta segments and 13 reverse primers for TCR Jbeta segments was used. This is the immuneACCESS table as TCRdb keeps it, with only in-frame sequences that have V and J called. A part of the clones is gone; compared with another copy, unresolved V genes explain less than half, and the rest is unexplained. In this sample the table shows about 100,000 clones, roughly 79% of which occur a single time. The ten largest clones represent about 4% of the sample. The specimen was PBMCs. The receptors shown here come from a man aged 40-55 years in good health and CMV-seronegative.

This chain uses TRBV5-1 with TRBJ1-4; TRBD1 matches at 8 bases. V was clipped by 9 bases and J by 1 base; unmatched bases: 8. Per germline, CDR1 SGHRS and CDR2 YFSETQ. The CDR3 is made up of 15 amino acids. CDR3 nucleotide sequence: TGCGCCACCCATAGACAGGGGCAAACTAATGAAAAACTGTTTTTT. Its protein product is CATHRQGQTNEKLFF.

V and J are TRBV5-1 and TRBJ1-6; TRBD1 is a possible D gene (5 bases). CDR3 size: 14 residues. Trimming stripped 4 bases from V and 7 bases from J, with 12 bases between. Germline V CDR1 and CDR2: SGHRS, YFSETQ. CDR3 bases: TGCGCCAGCAGCCCTGACAGCGCCAATTCACCCCTCCACTTT. Protein product: CASSPDSANSPLHF.

This clone was picked up one time. This rearrangement joins TRBV7-2 to TRBJ1-6, with 7 bases that match TRBD1. The CDR3 is 15 amino acids. Germline CDR1 reads SGHTA; CDR2 reads FQGNSA. V dropped 3 bases and J dropped 7; count of bases not matched to a gene: 6. The CDR3 loop reads CASSLAQGGNSPLHF. The CDR3 DNA follows: TGTGCCAGCAGCTTGGCGCAGGGGGGAAATTCACCCCTCCACTTT.

The chain has TRBV5-4 and TRBJ1-2, with 9 bases identical to TRBD1. V was pared by 5 bases and J by 8 bases, with 13 bases of the junction left unmatched. The CDR3 covers 15 residues. CDR1 and CDR2 from the germline V gene are SGHNT and YYREEE (reference sequence). The CDR3 region has the DNA TGTGCCAGCAGGTCGCCCGGGACAGGGATAGGAGGCTACACCTTC. Residues: CASRSPGTGIGGYTF.

In this sample, this clone turned up once. The V call is TRBV6-6, the J call TRBJ1-5; D gene uncertain. Germline V gives CDR1 MNHNY, CDR2 SVGAGI (reference sequence). The CDR3 totals 13 residues. V was shortened by 2 bases and J by 6 bases, with 8 bases between the two germline ends. Written as DNA, the CDR3 is TGTGCCAGCAGTTACGCGGAGGGTCAGCCCCAGCATTTT. The encoded protein is CASSYAEGQPQHF.

The CDR3: CASSLAPSQMNTEAFF. The CDR3 DNA reads TGTGCCAGCAGCTTAGCGCCGAGTCAAATGAACACTGAAGCTTTCTTT. The chain has TRBV7-9 and TRBJ1-1; D uncertain. The CDR3 length is 16 residues. In germline, CDR1 is SEHNR, CDR2 FQNEAQ (reference sequence). Trimming removed 0 bases at V and 0 bases at J, with 11 bases between.

This chain joins TRBV7-3 and TRBJ2-1; D gene unclear. V lost 1 base, J lost 5 bases, and 6 bases lay in between. The CDR3 sequence is 13 residues long. In germline, CDR1 is SGHTA, CDR2 FQGTGA. CDR3 in DNA: TGTGCCAGCAGCTTAATTTCCGACAATGAGCAGTTCTTC. Its translation is CASSLISDNEQFF. The full variable domain, rest sourced from reference TRBV7-3 and TRBJ2-1, is GAGVSQTPSNKVTEKGKYVELRCDPISGHTALYWYRQSLGQGPEFLIYFQGTGAADDSGLPNDRFFAVRPEGSVSTLKIQRTERGDSAVYLCASSLISDNEQFFGPGTRLTVL.

The chain employs TRBV27 and TRBJ1-1; TRBD1 matches 7 bases. The CDR3 covers 13 residues. Trimming cost V 8 bases and J 4 bases; bases outside gene matches: 7. Germline CDR1 is MNHEY and CDR2 is SMNVEV (reference sequence). CDR3 bases: TGTGCCAGCGCGGGACAGAGAGGCACTGAAGCTTTCTTT. It encodes CASAGQRGTEAFF.

As for this clone: Likely a read error: the CDR3 ends without its conserved phenylalanine or tryptophan. The chain combines TRBV10-2 with TRBJ1-1; D possibly corresponds to TRBD1 (5 bases). The V gene's germline CDR1 is WSHSY and CDR2 SAAADI. V was cut by 6 bases and J by 8 bases, with 10 bases left in between. This CDR3 contains 11 residues. This CDR3 reads CASRRDGEAFL. Here the CDR3 DNA reads TGCGCCAGCAGGCGGGACGGAGAAGCTTTCCTT.

The V and J genes are TRBV7-2 and TRBJ1-6; weak D call: TRBD1 (5 bases). Deletions cut 5 bases from V and 0 bases from J, with 17 bases between. The germline V gene has CDR1 SGHTA and CDR2 FQGNSA. This CDR3 region has 18 residues. The CDR3: CASSRPDKGNSYNSPLHF. The CDR3 DNA follows: TGTGCCAGCAGCCGACCGGACAAGGGAAACTCCTATAATTCACCCCTCCACTTT. Full variable domain (outside the CDR3, taken from reference TRBV7-2 and TRBJ1-6): GAGVSQSPSNKVTEKGKDVELRCDPISGHTALYWYRQSLGQGLEFLIYFQGNSAPDKSGLPSDRFSAERTGGSVSTLTIQRTQQEDSAVYLCASSRPDKGNSYNSPLHFGNGTRLTVT.

This chain uses TRBV28 with TRBJ2-5; TRBD2 matches at 9 bases. TRBJ2-7 matches the DNA end more closely, so the J call is doubtful. Germline CDR1 reads MDHEN; CDR2 reads SYDVKM. CDR3 size: 17 residues. CDR3 sequence: CASSSLIAGANSYEQYF. CDR3 nucleotides: TGTGCCAGCAGTAGTCTGATAGCGGGGGCCAACTCCTACGAGCAGTACTTC.

This chain links TRBV29-1 with TRBJ1-2, with TRBD1 identical over 7 bases. Germline V CDR1 and CDR2: SQVTM, ANQGSEA. The CDR3 covers 11 residues. J was trimmed by 9 bases and V by 6 bases; bases with no gene match: 7. The CDR3, as DNA: TGCAGCGTGGACGACAGGGTGAGCTACACCTTC. Its protein product is CSVDDRVSYTF.

The chain combines TRBV7-6 with TRBJ2-7; possible D gene TRBD1, 5 bases. The ends were cut back, 5 bases at V and 0 bases at J, with 8 bases in the middle. The CDR3 length is 13 residues. Germline loops: CDR1 SGHVS, CDR2 FNYEAQ. The CDR3 bases are TGTGCCAGCAGCCAGGGCAGCTCCTACGAGCAGTACTTC. As protein: CASSQGSSYEQYF.

DNA of the CDR3: TGTGCCAGCAGCTTAATCGGGGGAGAGGGACAGCCCCAGCATTTT. Protein: CASSLIGGEGQPQHF. The chain joins TRBV7-3 to TRBJ1-5; TRBD1 might be the D (5 bases). Deletions cut 1 base from V and 7 bases from J, with 14 bases between. This CDR3 region has 15 residues. Germline V CDR1 and CDR2: SGHTA, FQGTGA.

V and J are TRBV7-2 and TRBJ2-6; TRBD1 is a possible D gene (6 bases). The length of the CDR3 is 15 residues. CDR1 and CDR2 (germline): SGHTA, FQGNSA. V was trimmed by 5 bases and J by 1 base, leaving 9 bases between them. Here the CDR3 reads CASSLGQSGANVLTF. The CDR3 DNA is TGTGCCAGCAGCCTCGGACAGTCTGGGGCCAACGTCCTGACTTTC.